This TCR beta chain was sequenced during a study of shared clonotypes between healthy human individuals. Generated by immunoSEQ multiplex PCR, the TCRdb table keeps only in-frame clones and is missing some. The sample has about 2.2 million clones; about 93% are singletons. Germline V gene sequence: CDR1 DFQATT, CDR2 SNEGSKA (reference sequence). There are 11 residues in the CDR3. Trimming took 6 bases from V and 4 from J, leaving 9 bases between them. Naive CD8 isolation took CD45RO-negative cells positively selected for CCR7 and excluded terminally differentiated effector memory CD45RA+ cells. This clonotype was obtained from a man aged 18 to 29 in good health. Some clones in this sample may be carry-over from other donors' samples. Sequencing used naive CD8+ T cells from PBMCs. This chain joins TRBV20-1 and TRBJ1-2, with D unclear. CDR3 protein: CSAGGSYGYTF. For the CDR3, the DNA is TGCAGTGCAGGAGGGTCCTATGGCTACACCTTC.